Below are 24 T cell receptor beta chains sequenced from a single sample in a study of Ad26.COV2.S vaccination and SARS-CoV-2 variants. The repertoire was sequenced with immunoSEQ multiplex PCR; TCRdb's copy has only in-frame clones and lacks some. This table holds fewer than 400,000 clones, 75% to 90% found once. Treatment reported: roughly 19 received Ad26.COV2.S at low or high dose, single or two shots; roughly five received placebo; per-sample allocation not given. Sampling occurred on day 63 after the first vaccine or placebo injection. The source was peripheral blood, collected in a trial of Ad26.COV2.S vaccine versus placebo. These receptors were obtained from a person aged 18-60 years who received the Ad26.COV2.S COVID-19 vaccine or a placebo.

The V and J genes are TRBV18 and TRBJ2-5, with unresolved D. The CDR3 contains 15 residues. Between the trimmed V and J ends, which lost 0 bases and 3 bases, there was a span of 11 bases. CDR1 and CDR2 from the germline V gene are KGHSH and LQKENI. The CDR3 DNA sequence: TGTGCCAGCTCACCACCAGGTACTCCTAAAGAGACCCAGTACTTC. Protein sequence: CASSPPGTPKETQYF.

The chain links TRBV3-1 (or the pseudogene TRBV3-2) to TRBJ1-1, with a weak D call TRBD1 (5 bases). Germline V gene data show CDR1 as LGHDT and CDR2 as YNNKEL (reference sequence). The CDR3 has 13 residues. The V end lost 0 bases, the J end lost 10 bases, and 12 bases lay between the germline ends. Here the CDR3 reads CASSQDSGRLAFF. Here the CDR3 DNA reads TGTGCCAGCAGCCAAGATTCAGGGCGGTTAGCTTTCTTT.

V and J are TRBV4-1 and TRBJ2-6, with 7 bases identical to TRBD1. Germline lookup yields CDR1 MGHRA and CDR2 YSYEKL. The CDR3 covers 19 residues. Trimming at V came to 3 bases and at J to 0 bases, leaving 11 bases not matched to a gene. The CDR3 region has the DNA TGCGCCAGCAGCCATGAGACAGGGCCGAACTACTCTGGGGCCAACGTCCTGACTTTC. Its translation is CASSHETGPNYSGANVLTF.

V gene TRBV3-1 (or the pseudogene TRBV3-2) combines with J gene TRBJ2-1; 8 bases line up with TRBD2. V lost 0 bases and J lost 4; bases outside the gene matches: 5. Germline assignment: CDR1 LGHDT and CDR2 YNNKEL (reference sequence). This CDR3 is built from 16 residues. CDR3 sequence (DNA): TGTGCCAGCAGCCAAGAGACGGGGGGGCCGTACAATGAGCAGTTCTTC. The encoded protein is CASSQETGGPYNEQFF.

This clone was counted once. This chain links TRBV7-8 with TRBJ2-7; D possibly corresponds to TRBD1 (6 bases). CDR3 length equals 13 residues. V was clipped by 7 bases and J by 3 bases, with 13 bases between them. Germline V gene data show CDR1 as SGHVS and CDR2 as FQNEAQ. CDR3 bases: TGTGCCAGCAACGGTGGGGGACACTACGAGCAGTACTTC. As protein: CASNGGGHYEQYF.

The chain uses TRBV29-1 and TRBJ1-2, with 7 bases matching TRBD1. Germline-derived CDR1 and CDR2 are SQVTM and ANQGSEA. The CDR3 covers 14 residues. J lost 3 bases, V lost 6 bases, and 10 bases had no gene match. The CDR3 loop is CSVAWTGGDYGYTF. The CDR3, as DNA: TGCAGCGTAGCCTGGACAGGAGGGGACTATGGCTACACCTTC.

The rearrangement joins TRBV12-3 or TRBV12-4 to TRBJ1-1, with 9 bases that match TRBD1. J was trimmed by 11 bases and V by 3 bases; bases with no gene match: 7. The CDR3 has 13 residues. In nucleotides, the CDR3 is TGTGCCAGCAGTTTGATGGGGACAGGGCGCGCTTTCTTT. It yields the protein CASSLMGTGRAFF.

The chain joins TRBV3-1 (or the pseudogene TRBV3-2) to TRBJ2-7, with D possibly being TRBD2 (6 bases). CDR3 length equals 15 residues. Germline loops: CDR1 LGHDT, CDR2 YNNKEL (reference sequence). The V end was cut by 1 base, the J end by 1 base, with 11 bases between. The CDR3 nucleotides read TGTGCCAGCAGCCAAGTGGGGACTGGTTCCTACGAGCAGTACTTC. Translation gives CASSQVGTGSYEQYF.

This chain links TRBV5-1 with TRBJ2-6, with unresolved D. Trimming pared 0 bases from V and 4 bases from J, leaving 8 bases between. The V gene's germline CDR1 is SGHRS and CDR2 YFSETQ. The CDR3 loop spans 15 amino acids. CDR3 bases: TGCGCCAGCAGCTTGGAGGCCTCGGGGGCCAACGTCCTGACTTTC. It specifies CASSLEASGANVLTF.

This chain joins TRBV19 and TRBJ2-1; 8 bases align to TRBD1. The CDR3 has 15 residues. The V gene end was trimmed by 5 bases and the J gene end by 3 bases; junction bases not matched to a gene: 6. CDR1 is LNHDA and CDR2 is SQIVND in the germline V gene (reference sequence). CDR3 in amino acids: CASSPTGQDYNEQFF. The CDR3 coding sequence is TGTGCCAGTAGTCCAACGGGACAGGACTACAATGAGCAGTTCTTC.

The J gene is TRBJ2-5, the V gene TRBV10-3; 7 positions agree with TRBD1. Per germline, CDR1 ENHRY and CDR2 SYGVKD. CDR3 length equals 20 residues. Trimming at V came to 4 bases and at J to 5 bases, leaving 25 bases not matched to a gene. The CDR3 DNA follows: TGTGCCATCAGTGTGCGGAAACCCTCACCCGCATGGGACAGAGAGGAGACCCAGTACTTC. It encodes CAISVRKPSPAWDREETQYF.

J is TRBJ1-2 and V is TRBV19; D perhaps matches TRBD1 (5 bases). CDR1 is LNHDA and CDR2 is SQIVND in the germline V gene (reference sequence). The CDR3 is made up of 14 amino acids. V was cut by 10 bases and J by 6 bases, with 21 bases left in between. CDR3 coding DNA: TGTGCCACAGCTCCGGGACCGGGAGATCATGGCTACACCTTC. This gives the protein CATAPGPGDHGYTF.

The V gene is TRBV5-1, the J gene TRBJ2-3; no reliable D call. Germline-derived CDR1 and CDR2 are SGHRS and YFSETQ. Trimming pared 2 bases from V and 1 base from J, leaving 2 bases between. This CDR3 region has 12 residues. CDR3 DNA: TGCGCCAGCAGCTTTGGCACAGATACGCAGTATTTT. Protein: CASSFGTDTQYF.

CDR3 loop: CASSHVTGGSYEQYF. CDR3 nucleotides: TGCGCCAGCAGCCATGTGACAGGGGGCTCCTACGAGCAGTACTTC. V and J are TRBV4-3 and TRBJ2-7, with 9 positions matching TRBD1. CDR1 and CDR2 (germline): LGHNA, YSLEER. Germline trimming cut 3 bases from V and 0 bases from J; bases unmatched to any gene: 3. This CDR3 is 15 amino acids long.

The CDR3 region is CASSVAVEDNEQFF. CDR3 nucleotides: TGTGCCAGCAGCGTAGCGGTCGAAGACAATGAGCAGTTCTTC. The chain uses TRBV9 and TRBJ2-1, with D unclear. There are 14 residues in the CDR3. V gave up 0 bases and J gave up 5 bases, with 9 bases separating them. Germline V gene sequence: CDR1 SGDLS, CDR2 YYNGEE.

The chain recombines TRBV7-9 with TRBJ2-3, with TRBD2 identical over 13 bases. Germline assignment: CDR1 SEHNR and CDR2 FQNEAQ (reference sequence). The CDR3 is 16 residues long. Unmatched junction bases numbered 8, after V lost 5 bases and J lost 6 bases. CDR3 sequence (DNA): TGTGCCAGCAGCGACACTAGCGGGGGGGATTTCGATACGCAGTATTTT. As protein: CASSDTSGGDFDTQYF.

This sequence joins TRBV5-1 and TRBJ1-3; weak D call: TRBD1 (5 bases). The CDR3 covers 13 residues. Germline V gene sequence: CDR1 SGHRS, CDR2 YFSETQ. Trimming shortened V by 0 bases and J by 11 bases, and 12 bases separated the two germline ends. For the CDR3, the DNA is TGCGCCAGCAGCTTGGAAGTCGGGACTTCCATATATTTT. It codes for CASSLEVGTSIYF.

The chain combines TRBV2 with TRBJ1-5; a weak D match, TRBD1 (5 bases). Germline CDR1 reads SNHLY; CDR2 reads FYNNEI. The CDR3 extends over 15 amino acids. Trimming pared 1 base from V and 6 bases from J, leaving 13 bases between. The CDR3 here is CASSEVRRGSQPQHF. CDR3 DNA sequence: TGTGCCAGCAGTGAAGTAAGGAGGGGAAGTCAGCCCCAGCATTTT.

This clone occurred a few times. The chain has TRBV7-9 and TRBJ1-6; D remains unclear. Deletions cut 5 bases from V and 6 bases from J, with 11 bases between. CDR1 is SEHNR, CDR2 FQNEAQ, per germline (reference sequence). The CDR3 runs 14 residues. The CDR3 reads CASSEWTANSPLHF. For the CDR3, the DNA is TGTGCCAGCAGCGAGTGGACTGCTAATTCACCCCTCCACTTT.

The chain couples TRBV20-1 to TRBJ2-2; the D is unclear. V was clipped by 6 bases and J by 0 bases, with 2 bases between them. Germline V gene sequence: CDR1 DFQATT, CDR2 SNEGSKA (reference sequence). The CDR3 sequence is 11 residues long. CDR3 loop: CSAPNTGELFF. CDR3 nucleotide sequence: TGCAGTGCACCGAACACCGGGGAGCTGTTTTTT.

J is TRBJ1-2 and V is TRBV6-5; possible D gene TRBD1, 6 bases. Trimming shortened V by 6 bases and J by 0 bases, and 14 bases separated the two germline ends. The germline V gene has CDR1 MNHEY and CDR2 SVGAGI. This CDR3 has 15 amino acids. CDR3 bases: TGTGCCAGCAGGGGACAAAGGGGTTCTAACTATGGCTACACCTTC. Protein sequence: CASRGQRGSNYGYTF.

The V gene is TRBV25-1, the J gene TRBJ1-5; D is unresolved. V was trimmed by 4 bases and J by 9 bases, leaving 16 bases between them. Germline CDR1 reads MGHDK; CDR2 reads SYGVNS. The CDR3 has 14 amino acids. The CDR3 loop is CASSAPWESWPQHF. In DNA, the CDR3 is TGTGCCAGCAGTGCACCATGGGAGTCGTGGCCCCAGCATTTT.

The rearrangement links TRBV4-3 to TRBJ2-1, with TRBD1 matching over 10 bases. Losses at the gene ends were 1 base for V and 7 bases for J; bases not matched to a gene: 1. This CDR3 has 14 residues. Germline V gives CDR1 LGHNA, CDR2 YSLEER. This chain's CDR3 is CASSQGTGGNEQFF. The CDR3 DNA sequence: TGCGCCAGCAGCCAAGGGACAGGGGGGAATGAGCAGTTCTTC.

V and J are TRBV6-5 and TRBJ1-2, with TRBD1 as a possible D gene (6 bases). Trimming stripped 0 bases from V and 5 bases from J, with 10 bases between. Per germline, CDR1 MNHEY and CDR2 SVGAGI. The CDR3 loop spans 14 amino acids. CDR3 DNA: TGTGCCAGCAGTTACTCCAGGGGAGTATATGGCTACACCTTC. Amino acids: CASSYSRGVYGYTF.